This TCR beta chain was recovered during a study of blood T cell repertoires in COVID-19. Per the original data handling: For nucleated cells, counts were estimated from reference gene primer amplification. Only in-frame clones appear in the TCRdb table, and some are missing; sequencing was by immunoSEQ multiplex PCR. The DNA gave D and trimming, while V, J and clone size come from that table. This sample has 200,000 to 250,000 clones, with around 85% found just once. Sequencing input: peripheral blood. The sequence derives from a woman aged 45-65 years with acute or convalescent COVID-19.

The CDR3 DNA sequence: TGTGCCAGCACCGATGCGGGAGGGGGTCGGTCACCCCTCCACTTT. Translated: CASTDAGGGRSPLHF. The rearrangement joins TRBV6-6 to TRBJ1-6, with a tentative D call TRBD1 (6 bases). Germline lookup yields CDR1 MNHNY and CDR2 SVGAGI (reference sequence). This CDR3 contains 15 residues. V lost 7 bases to trimming and J lost 10 bases, with 20 bases between them.